This T cell receptor (beta chain) was captured in a study of CD8 T cells in Susac syndrome. Findings and limits, study-wide: As the study acknowledged, the number of individuals who were part of its TCR sequencing and HLA analysis was relatively small.

Random-hexamer reverse transcription was applied to about 0.5 to 1 ug RNA. The authors amplified TCR beta CDR3 across 54 Vbeta and 13 Jbeta using immunoSEQ multiplex PCR. Each CDR3 protein gets one entry after TCRdb re-called the immunoSEQ multiplex PCR reads with MiXCR. The repertoire has 170,000 or so distinct CDR3 sequences, 85% to 95% of them found once; the top ten carry less than 0.2%. Comment on this clonotype: As yet, its antigen is unknown.

The CDR3 spans 14 residues. CDR1 and CDR2 from the germline V gene are MNHEY and SVGAGI. The J segment lost 7 bases and the V segment lost 2 bases, leaving 4 bases of the junction unmatched. The patients who served as multiple sclerosis controls were treatment-naive and had stable or active relapsing-remitting disease that fulfilled the revised McDonald criteria. The TEMRA cells underwent FACS enrichment, while the CD8+ and CD4+ T cells underwent negative isolation. The rearrangement links TRBV6-5 to TRBJ1-5; the match to TRBD1 covers 8 bases. The origin of this receptor is a human donor with multiple sclerosis. The specimen was CD8+ T cells from PBMCs. The CDR3 nucleotides read TGTGCCAGCAGTTACGGACAGGGTAAACAGCCCCAGCATTTT. Protein: CASSYGQGKQPQHF.